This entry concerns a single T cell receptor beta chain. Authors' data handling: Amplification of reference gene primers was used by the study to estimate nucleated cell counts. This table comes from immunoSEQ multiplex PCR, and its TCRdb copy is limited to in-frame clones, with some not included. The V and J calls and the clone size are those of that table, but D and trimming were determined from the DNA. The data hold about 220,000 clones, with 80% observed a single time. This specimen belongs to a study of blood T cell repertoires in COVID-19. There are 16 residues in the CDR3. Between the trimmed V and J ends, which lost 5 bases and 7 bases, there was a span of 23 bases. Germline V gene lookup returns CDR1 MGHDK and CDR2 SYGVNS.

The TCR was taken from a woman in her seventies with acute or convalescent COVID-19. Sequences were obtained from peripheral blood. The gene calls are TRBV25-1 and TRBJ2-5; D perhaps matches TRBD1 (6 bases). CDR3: CASSPQMEQGRWTQYF. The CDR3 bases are TGTGCCAGCAGTCCCCAGATGGAACAGGGTCGATGGACCCAGTACTTC.